Shown below are 10 T cell receptor beta chains from a single sample sequenced in a study of blood T cell repertoires in COVID-19. Assay used: immunoSEQ multiplex PCR; TCRdb lists only in-frame clones, some missing. The repertoire holds some 200,000 clones, approximately 89% seen once, with roughly 2.6% in the top ten. Sequencing was carried out using peripheral blood. The receptors stem from a man between 35 and 55 years old with active or convalescent COVID-19.

The V gene is TRBV2, the J gene TRBJ1-2; 7 bases line up with TRBD1. Germline loops: CDR1 SNHLY, CDR2 FYNNEI. The CDR3 loop spans 12 amino acids. V lost 7 bases and J lost 4; bases outside the gene matches: 3. The CDR3 region is CASNAGGYGYTF. The CDR3 region has the DNA TGTGCCAGCAACGCAGGGGGCTATGGCTACACCTTC.

J is TRBJ2-3 and V is TRBV19, with D maybe TRBD1 (5 bases). Germline V gene data show CDR1 as LNHDA and CDR2 as SQIVND (reference sequence). V lost 7 bases to trimming and J lost 4 bases, with 21 bases between them. There are 16 residues in the CDR3. CDR3 DNA sequence: TGTGCCAGTACCCCCCTGGGGCTGGGCGGCGCAGATACGCAGTATTTT. Protein product: CASTPLGLGGADTQYF.

This clone was detected many times. The V call is TRBV19, the J call TRBJ1-2; the D gene is possibly TRBD1 (6 bases). Trimming cost V 4 bases and J 4 bases, with 16 bases left between them. Per the germline V gene, CDR1 is LNHDA and CDR2 is SQIVND (reference sequence). This CDR3 has 15 residues. The CDR3 nucleotides read TGTGCCAGTAGTACCGCCCTACAGGGTTCCTATGGCTACACCTTC. This codes for CASSTALQGSYGYTF.

The V gene is TRBV7-2, the J gene TRBJ1-5; TRBD1 is a possible D gene (6 bases). The germline V gene has CDR1 SGHTA and CDR2 FQGNSA. This CDR3 comprises 18 residues. V was cut by 4 bases and J by 0 bases, with 19 bases left in between. Here the CDR3 reads CASSSSVTGVLSNQPQHF. The CDR3 nucleotides read TGTGCCAGCAGCTCCTCGGTGACAGGAGTCCTTAGCAATCAGCCCCAGCATTTT.

The rearrangement joins TRBV13 to TRBJ2-2, with TRBD1 identical over 7 bases. The CDR3 covers 16 residues. J lost 4 bases, V lost 5 bases, and 10 bases had no gene match. Germline assignment: CDR1 PRHDT and CDR2 FYEKMQ (reference sequence). CDR3 bases: TGTGCCAGCAGCCCGCAGGGACAGAAGCTCACCGGGGAGCTGTTTTTT. This translates into CASSPQGQKLTGELFF.

V usage is TRBV10-3 and J usage is TRBJ1-2; D is unresolved. Germline V CDR1 and CDR2: ENHRY, SYGVKD. This CDR3 region has 12 residues. The V end was cut by 7 bases, the J end by 8 bases, with 14 bases between. The CDR3 nucleotides read TGTGCCATCACCGCCACTCCCGGGGGCTACACCTTC. It translates to CAITATPGGYTF.

The chain has TRBV5-1 and TRBJ2-2; 9 bases line up with TRBD1. CDR1 is SGHRS, CDR2 YFSETQ, per germline. The CDR3 totals 13 residues. The V gene end was trimmed by 8 bases and the J gene end by 6 bases; junction bases not matched to a gene: 5. CDR3 residues: CASFDRGAGELFF. CDR3 DNA sequence: TGCGCCAGTTTCGACAGGGGGGCCGGGGAGCTGTTTTTT.

This chain connects TRBV11-2 to TRBJ1-1; D is unclear. Germline values: CDR1 SGHAT, CDR2 FQNNGV. The CDR3 length is 14 residues. With 1 base removed from V and 1 base from J, the gap between germline ends came to 7 bases. CDR3 in amino acids: CASSLGGANTEAFF. Here the CDR3 DNA reads TGTGCCAGCAGCTTAGGAGGAGCGAACACTGAAGCTTTCTTT.

DNA for the CDR3: TGTGCCAGCAGTGGACAGGGGGGACTCTACGAGCAGTACTTC. It translates to CASSGQGGLYEQYF. The chain links TRBV5-6 to TRBJ2-7, with 10 bases that match TRBD1. V shed 5 bases and J 3 bases; nucleotides not matched to a gene: 5. CDR1 is SGHDT, CDR2 YYEEEE, per germline. CDR3 length equals 14 residues.

The table lists this clone with a count of one. The chain links TRBV2 to TRBJ1-5, with a weak D call TRBD1 (5 bases). The V end lost 7 bases, the J end lost 3 bases, and 10 bases lay between the germline ends. The CDR3 runs to 13 residues. The V gene's germline CDR1 is SNHLY and CDR2 FYNNEI. CDR3 protein: CASIPGLNQPQHF. DNA for the CDR3: TGTGCCAGCATCCCAGGGCTCAATCAGCCCCAGCATTTT.